These 27 T cell receptor beta chains were sequenced from one sample in a study of blood T cells in healthy people across ages. Alongside a J-beta primer mix, a sample-barcoded 5' primer served in a second PCR lasting about 6 to 11 cycles. In TCRdb, the 5' RACE reads were re-called with MiXCR into one record per CDR3 protein. Here the sample spans about 1,800,000 distinct CDR3 sequences, 28% being singletons. The sample was blood. Receptors were obtained from a woman in her twenties or thirties in good health.

In this sample, this clonotype turned up a few times. The chain links TRBV6-2 or TRBV6-3 to TRBJ2-5, with TRBD2 matching 11 bases. This CDR3 is built from 16 residues. V trimming: 6 bases; J trimming: 0 bases; junction bases outside the gene matches: 6. Germline CDR1 is MNHEY and CDR2 is SVGEGT. CDR3 in amino acids: CASRGLAGVYQETQYF. CDR3 coding DNA: TGTGCCAGCAGAGGACTAGCGGGTGTGTACCAAGAGACCCAGTACTTC.

This clonotype was counted a few times. The rearrangement joins TRBV7-9 to TRBJ2-1; 13 bases are a match to TRBD2. The CDR3 has 16 residues. Trimming at V came to 5 bases and at J to 14 bases, leaving 15 bases not matched to a gene. CDR1 and CDR2 from the germline V gene are SEHNR and FQNEAQ (reference sequence). CDR3 bases: TGTGCCAGCAGCCCCCCGGGGACTAGCGGGGCTCTCCTAAAGTTCTTC. Protein product: CASSPPGTSGALLKFF.

This clonotype occurred a few times. V usage is TRBV29-1 and J usage is TRBJ1-1; the D gene is possibly TRBD1 (6 bases). Germline V lookup: CDR1 SQVTM, CDR2 ANQGSEA. The CDR3 consists of 13 residues. Trimming took off 7 bases at V and 10 bases at J, with 22 bases between the two ends. DNA for the CDR3: TGCAGCGCCGGGTGGGGGCCCCTAATAGGAGCTTTCTTT. This translates into CSAGWGPLIGAFF.

The V and J genes are TRBV5-1 and TRBJ2-1; D not certain. CDR1 and CDR2 from the germline V gene are SGHRS and YFSETQ. The germline V and J ends were trimmed by 4 bases and 9 bases, with 14 bases remaining between them. The CDR3 totals 13 residues. CDR3 sequence: CASSEGSRTEQFF. The CDR3 DNA reads TGCGCCAGCAGCGAAGGCTCGCGGACTGAGCAGTTCTTC. The whole variable domain, filled in from reference TRBV5-1 and TRBJ2-1, reads KAGVTQTPRYLIKTRGQQVTLSCSPISGHRSVSWYQQTPGQGLQFLFEYFSETQRNKGNFPGRFSGRQFSNSRSEMNVSTLELGDSALYLCASSEGSRTEQFFGPGTRLTVL.

The CDR3 DNA sequence: TGCAGTGCTAGAGATATTTCCGAAACCTACGAGCAGTACTTC. The encoded protein is CSARDISETYEQYF. The chain couples TRBV20-1 to TRBJ2-7; D not certain. Germline CDR1 DFQATT, CDR2 SNEGSKA (reference sequence). Trimming stripped 0 bases from V and 2 bases from J, with 11 bases between. The CDR3 contains 14 residues.

V and J are TRBV5-1 and TRBJ2-4; D unresolved. This CDR3 is built from 15 residues. The germline V and J ends were trimmed by 0 bases and 13 bases, with 20 bases remaining between them. Per the germline V gene, CDR1 is SGHRS and CDR2 is YFSETQ. CDR3: CASSLDVVTYNEQYF. CDR3 nucleotide sequence: TGCGCCAGCAGCTTGGACGTCGTGACCTACAATGAGCAGTACTTC.

This clonotype has more than one count but fewer than ten. CDR3 DNA: TGCAGCGTACCTAGCGGGGTGGGCTCCTACGAGCAGTACTTC. Translating it yields CSVPSGVGSYEQYF. The J gene is TRBJ2-7, the V gene TRBV29-1; 9 nucleotides agree with TRBD2. Unmatched junction bases numbered 6, after V lost 6 bases and J lost 0 bases. The CDR3 runs to 14 residues. The germline V gene has CDR1 SQVTM and CDR2 ANQGSEA.

There are many counts of this clonotype. The CDR3 sequence: CASSYEGSYGYTF. CDR3 sequence (DNA): TGTGCCAGCAGTTACGAGGGCTCCTATGGCTACACCTTC. This rearrangement joins TRBV6-5 to TRBJ1-2; unclear D gene. Germline-derived CDR1 and CDR2 are MNHEY and SVGAGI. The CDR3 spans 13 residues. Trimming left V 2 bases short and J 4 bases short, with 8 bases between.

In its sample, this clonotype was seen many times. This chain uses TRBV7-9 with TRBJ2-4; D is ambiguous. This CDR3 has 16 amino acids. Trimming left V 5 bases short and J 0 bases short, with 14 bases between. CDR1 SEHNR and CDR2 FQNEAQ come from the germline V gene (reference sequence). CDR3 sequence reads: CASSPLMTVAKNIQYF. The CDR3, as DNA: TGTGCCAGCAGCCCCTTGATGACGGTAGCCAAAAACATTCAGTACTTC.

About this clonotype: A read error may account for a junction end that differs from germline. The chain combines TRBV3-1 with TRBJ2-1, with 11 bases aligning to TRBD2. Germline lookup yields CDR1 LGHDT and CDR2 YNNKEL (reference sequence). The CDR3 runs to 16 residues. This CDR3 reads CASSPQASGRTNEQFF. Written as DNA, the CDR3 is TGCGCCAGCAGCCCCCAGGCTAGCGGGAGGACCAATGAGCAGTTCTTT.

This clonotype came up a few times. This chain links TRBV20-1 with TRBJ2-5; TRBD2 matches 14 bases. V lost 6 bases to trimming and J lost 4 bases; unmatched junction nucleotides: 10. The CDR3 extends over 16 amino acids. Germline CDR1 reads DFQATT; CDR2 reads SNEGSKA (reference sequence). CDR3 in DNA: TGCAGTGCCTACGGGACTAGCGGGGGAGGGACAGAGACCCAGTACTTC. It translates to CSAYGTSGGGTETQYF.

This clonotype was seen a few times. The rearrangement joins TRBV10-3 to TRBJ2-7, with D unclear. The germline V gene has CDR1 ENHRY and CDR2 SYGVKD. The V gene lost 4 bases and the J gene lost 10 bases, with 17 bases spanning the gap. The CDR3 contains 13 residues. DNA of the CDR3: TGTGCCATCAGTGGTGGCAGGATCCTGAGTCAGTACTTC. Translation: CAISGGRILSQYF.

This clonotype was found many times. J is TRBJ2-7 and V is TRBV20-1; 7 nucleotides agree with TRBD2. The V gene end was trimmed by 0 bases and the J gene end by 0 bases; junction bases not matched to a gene: 5. There are 15 residues in the CDR3. Germline V CDR1 and CDR2: DFQATT, SNEGSKA (reference sequence). The CDR3 sequence is CSARDFGRSSYEQYF. As DNA, the CDR3 is TGCAGTGCTAGAGATTTCGGGAGGTCCTCCTACGAGCAGTACTTC.

A few counts support this clonotype. This chain connects TRBV2 to TRBJ1-2; no reliable D call. The CDR3 extends over 14 amino acids. Per the germline V gene, CDR1 is SNHLY and CDR2 is FYNNEI. Trimming stripped 4 bases from V and 2 bases from J, with 11 bases between. DNA of the CDR3: TGTGCCAGCAGTGCGAACGATTTGAACTATGGCTACACCTTC. It is translated as CASSANDLNYGYTF.

This clonotype was detected only a few times. At one end the junction does not follow the germline gene, possibly because of a read error. The rearrangement links TRBV24-1 to TRBJ2-5; D possibly corresponds to TRBD2 (6 bases). Germline V lookup: CDR1 KGHDR, CDR2 SFDVKD. The CDR3 loop spans 15 amino acids. CDR3 nucleotide sequence: TGTGCCACCAGGGATTTGTCCGGGAGCGAAGAGACCCAGTACTTC. Translated: CATRDLSGSEETQYF.

This clonotype was found many times. The chain uses TRBV28 and TRBJ2-7; 7 bases align to TRBD2. J was trimmed by 3 bases and V by 6 bases; bases with no gene match: 8. The length of the CDR3 is 14 residues. The germline gives CDR1 MDHEN, CDR2 SYDVKM. The CDR3 bases are TGTGCCAGCAGCCCCGGGGGGAATGTCTACGAGCAGTACTTC. This codes for CASSPGGNVYEQYF.

The chain recombines TRBV12-3 or TRBV12-4 with TRBJ2-4; 9 bases agree with TRBD2. Trimming cost V 3 bases and J 0 bases; bases outside gene matches: 3. The CDR3 is 16 amino acids. DNA for the CDR3: TGTGCCAGCAGTTTCAGACTAGCGGTAGCCAAAAACATTCAGTACTTC. Residues: CASSFRLAVAKNIQYF.

This clonotype appeared many times. The chain carries TRBV28 and TRBJ1-2; tentative D call: TRBD1 (5 bases). Germline CDR1 and CDR2: MDHEN and SYDVKM. Trimming stripped 6 bases from V and 4 bases from J, with 15 bases between. The CDR3 sequence is 14 residues long. CDR3 nucleotides: TGTGCCAGCAGCCCCGGGACCTCCCTCTATGGCTACACCTTC. This translates into CASSPGTSLYGYTF.

The chain employs TRBV28 and TRBJ1-4; D not resolved. CDR1 is MDHEN and CDR2 is SYDVKM in the germline V gene. The CDR3 sequence is 14 residues long. Trimming cost V 8 bases and J 0 bases, with 10 bases left between them. In DNA, the CDR3 is TGTGCCAGCGGGGTTTTTGCAACTAATGAAAAACTGTTTTTT. Translation gives CASGVFATNEKLFF.

This chain connects TRBV7-9 to TRBJ2-6, with D uncertain. CDR1 is SEHNR and CDR2 is FQNEAQ in the germline V gene (reference sequence). V lost 5 bases and J lost 3, with 14 bases in between. This CDR3 spans 16 amino acids. The CDR3 is CASSTAGLGGANVLTF. CDR3 nucleotide sequence: TGTGCCAGCAGCACCGCCGGGCTCGGTGGGGCCAACGTCCTGACTTTC.

The J gene is TRBJ2-1, the V gene TRBV5-6; 12 nucleotides line up with TRBD1. The germline V gene encodes CDR1 SGHDT and CDR2 YYEEEE. The V and J ends lost 1 base and 4 bases, in that order; junction bases with no gene match: 6. This CDR3 has 17 amino acids. The CDR3 here is CASSLRDRGPIYNEQFF. The CDR3 DNA follows: TGTGCCAGCAGCTTGCGGGACAGGGGGCCCATTTACAATGAGCAGTTCTTC.

This clonotype was found a few times. The V and J genes are TRBV2 and TRBJ2-5; perhaps TRBD1 as D (6 bases). The CDR3 spans 12 residues. Trimming shortened V by 6 bases and J by 5 bases, and 10 bases separated the two germline ends. Per germline, CDR1 SNHLY and CDR2 FYNNEI. CDR3 sequence (DNA): TGTGCCAGCAGCTGGACAGCGGAGACCCAGTACTTC. It is translated as CASSWTAETQYF.

In this sample, this clonotype turned up a few times. The DNA for the CDR3 is TGTGCCAGCAGTATAGTCCGGGACAGGGGGGAGACCCAGTACTTC. As protein: CASSIVRDRGETQYF. The rearrangement joins TRBV3-1 to TRBJ2-5; 11 bases are shared with TRBD1. The CDR3 runs 15 residues. Unmatched junction bases numbered 8, after V lost 6 bases and J lost 5 bases. The germline V gene has CDR1 LGHDT and CDR2 YNNKEL (reference sequence).

The chain couples TRBV28 to TRBJ1-2, with D unclear. Germline assignment: CDR1 MDHEN and CDR2 SYDVKM. CDR3 length: 14 amino acids. Between the trimmed V and J ends, which lost 3 bases and 4 bases, there was a span of 12 bases. The CDR3 reads CASSFPADIYGYTF. DNA for the CDR3: TGTGCCAGCAGTTTTCCGGCAGATATCTATGGCTACACCTTC.

The rearrangement joins TRBV2 to TRBJ2-7; 8 bases align to TRBD1. The DNA end favors TRBJ2-5, so the J call may be wrong. The length of the CDR3 is 14 residues. CDR1 and CDR2 (germline): SNHLY, FYNNEI. CDR3: CASSGQGIEETQYF. In nucleotides, the CDR3 is TGTGCCAGCAGCGGACAGGGTATAGAGGAGACCCAGTACTTC.

This sequence joins TRBV29-1 and TRBJ1-3, with 7 bases identical to TRBD1. The CDR3 covers 14 residues. Germline V gene lookup returns CDR1 SQVTM and CDR2 ANQGSEA. V lost 7 bases to trimming and J lost 0 bases; unmatched junction nucleotides: 6. The CDR3 region is CSAMDRTSGNTIYF. Written as DNA, the CDR3 is TGCAGCGCCATGGACAGGACCTCTGGAAACACCATATATTTT.

This clonotype has only a few counts. This rearrangement joins TRBV7-2 to TRBJ2-1; D is ambiguous. Per the germline V gene, CDR1 is SGHTA and CDR2 is FQGNSA. There are 14 residues in the CDR3. With 5 bases removed from V and 7 bases from J, the gap between germline ends came to 15 bases. The CDR3 DNA sequence: TGTGCCAGCAGCCTGAGCCCCTCTAGAAATGAGCAGTTCTTC. It translates to CASSLSPSRNEQFF.